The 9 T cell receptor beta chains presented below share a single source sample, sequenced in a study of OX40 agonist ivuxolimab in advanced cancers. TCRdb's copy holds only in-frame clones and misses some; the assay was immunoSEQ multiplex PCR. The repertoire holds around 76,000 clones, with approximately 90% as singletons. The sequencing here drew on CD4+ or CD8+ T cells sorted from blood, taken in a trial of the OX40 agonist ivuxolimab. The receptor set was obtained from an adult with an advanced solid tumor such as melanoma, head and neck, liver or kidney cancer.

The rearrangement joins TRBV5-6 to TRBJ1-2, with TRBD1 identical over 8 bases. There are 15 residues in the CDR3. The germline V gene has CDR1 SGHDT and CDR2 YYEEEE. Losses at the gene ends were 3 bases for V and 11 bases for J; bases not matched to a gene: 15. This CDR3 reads CASSWRSGGGVEYTF. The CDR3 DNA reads TGTGCCAGCAGCTGGAGATCAGGGGGCGGCGTAGAATACACCTTC.

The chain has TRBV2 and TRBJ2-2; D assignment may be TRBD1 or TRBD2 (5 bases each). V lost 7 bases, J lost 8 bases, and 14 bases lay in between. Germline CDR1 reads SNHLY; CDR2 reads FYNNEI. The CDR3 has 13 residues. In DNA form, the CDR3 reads TGTGCCAGCACGGGGACGTCAGGGGGGGAGCTGTTTTTT. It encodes CASTGTSGGELFF.

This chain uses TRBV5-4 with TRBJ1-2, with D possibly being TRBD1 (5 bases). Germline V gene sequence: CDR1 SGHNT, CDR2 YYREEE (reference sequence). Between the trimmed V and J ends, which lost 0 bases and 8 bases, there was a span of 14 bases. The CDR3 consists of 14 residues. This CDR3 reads CASSLAGGADGYTF. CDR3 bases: TGTGCCAGCAGCTTGGCGGGAGGGGCAGACGGCTACACCTTC.

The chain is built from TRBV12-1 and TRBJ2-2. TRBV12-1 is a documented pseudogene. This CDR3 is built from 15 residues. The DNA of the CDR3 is TGTGCCAGCAGCTTCCCGCTGGCGAACACCGGGGAGCTGTTTTTT. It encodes CASSFPLANTGELFF.

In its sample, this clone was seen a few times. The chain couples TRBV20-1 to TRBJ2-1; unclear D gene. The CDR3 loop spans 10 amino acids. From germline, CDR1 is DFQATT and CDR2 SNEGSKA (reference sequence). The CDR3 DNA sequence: TGCAGCCCCCCCCCGATGGCGCAGTTCTTC. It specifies CSPPPMAQFF.

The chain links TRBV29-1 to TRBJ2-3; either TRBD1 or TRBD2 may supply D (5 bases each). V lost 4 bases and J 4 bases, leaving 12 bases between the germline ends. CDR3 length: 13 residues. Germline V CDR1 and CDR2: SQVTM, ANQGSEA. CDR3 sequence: CSVVKLGADTQYF. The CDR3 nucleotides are TGCAGCGTTGTAAAGCTGGGGGCAGATACGCAGTATTTT.

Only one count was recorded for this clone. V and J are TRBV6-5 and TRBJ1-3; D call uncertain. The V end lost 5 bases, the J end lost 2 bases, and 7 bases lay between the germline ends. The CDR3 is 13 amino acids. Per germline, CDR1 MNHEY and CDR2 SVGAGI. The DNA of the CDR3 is TGTGCCAGCAGTGAGGGAACTGGAAACACCATATATTTT. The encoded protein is CASSEGTGNTIYF.

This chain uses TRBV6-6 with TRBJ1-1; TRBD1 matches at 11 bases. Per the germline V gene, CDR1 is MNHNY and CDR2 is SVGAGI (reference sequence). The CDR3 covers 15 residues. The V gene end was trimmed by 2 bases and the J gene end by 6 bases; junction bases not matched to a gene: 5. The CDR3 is CASSYNGQGAAEAFF. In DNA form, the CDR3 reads TGTGCCAGCAGTTACAACGGACAGGGGGCAGCTGAAGCTTTCTTT.

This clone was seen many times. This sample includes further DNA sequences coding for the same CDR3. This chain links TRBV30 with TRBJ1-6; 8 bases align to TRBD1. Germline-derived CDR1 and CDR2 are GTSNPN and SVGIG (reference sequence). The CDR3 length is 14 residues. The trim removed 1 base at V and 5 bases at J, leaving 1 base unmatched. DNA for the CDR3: TGTGCCTGGAGTGCGGGACAGGATAATTCACCCCTCCACTTT. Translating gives CAWSAGQDNSPLHF.